Listed below are T cell receptor beta chains from one sample, sequenced in a study of blood T cell repertoires in COVID-19. Generated by immunoSEQ multiplex PCR, the TCRdb table keeps only in-frame clones and is missing some. The top ten clones hold approximately 5.1% of a sample with fewer than 250,000 clones, 70% to 90% of them seen once. Sequencing input: peripheral blood. The receptors originated from a woman between 65 and 79 years old with active or convalescent COVID-19. The CDR3 runs from the conserved cysteine through the conserved F or W. The order of the fields is V gene, J gene, CDR3 protein.

TRBV14	TRBJ1-1	CASSQDWWGGGTEAFF
TRBV7-9	TRBJ1-2	CASSLEGADGYTF
TRBV3-1/TRBV3-2	TRBJ2-3	CASSLQGSFADTQYF
TRBV4-2	TRBJ1-6	CASSPGQGSSPLHF
TRBV7-2	TRBJ2-7	CASSLVPGGAYEQYF
TRBV5-1	TRBJ2-5	CASSSRGDFMETQYF
TRBV2	TRBJ2-7	CASSAGTGGPYEQYF
TRBV28	TRBJ1-2	CASSSAGGTNYGYTF
TRBV18	TRBJ1-3	CASSPDTGNTIYF
TRBV28	TRBJ2-6	CASSFSYGLAGVGSGANVLTF
TRBV7-9	TRBJ2-1	CASSLDLGAEQFF
TRBV6-5	TRBJ2-7	CASSYGTSGYEQYF
TRBV21-1	TRBJ1-3	CASSKAPGEDSGNTIYF
TRBV13	TRBJ2-3	CASSLGGRGDTQYF
TRBV5-5	TRBJ2-5	CASSSRGRTSGSMETQYF
TRBV2	TRBJ2-2	CASSPGQAPISGELFF
TRBV21-1	TRBJ2-7	CASRMGGSLFCYEQYF
TRBV7-2	TRBJ2-2	CASSLSGRAAGELFF
TRBV28	TRBJ2-3	CASSLKTSGTDTQYF
TRBV30	TRBJ1-3	CAWSAGGGSTIYF
TRBV7-9	TRBJ2-2	CASSTGVLSTGELFF
TRBV11-1	TRBJ1-1	CASSFRMNTEAFF
TRBV11-2	TRBJ2-1	CASSPARTSGGEQFF
TRBV29-1	TRBJ2-3	CSVRGTSGIRDTQYF
TRBV19	TRBJ1-5	CASSPWGQGINQPQHF
TRBV7-3	TRBJ2-1	CASSLRGATYNEQFF
TRBV20-1	TRBJ2-7	CSASMAGGAPSYEQYF